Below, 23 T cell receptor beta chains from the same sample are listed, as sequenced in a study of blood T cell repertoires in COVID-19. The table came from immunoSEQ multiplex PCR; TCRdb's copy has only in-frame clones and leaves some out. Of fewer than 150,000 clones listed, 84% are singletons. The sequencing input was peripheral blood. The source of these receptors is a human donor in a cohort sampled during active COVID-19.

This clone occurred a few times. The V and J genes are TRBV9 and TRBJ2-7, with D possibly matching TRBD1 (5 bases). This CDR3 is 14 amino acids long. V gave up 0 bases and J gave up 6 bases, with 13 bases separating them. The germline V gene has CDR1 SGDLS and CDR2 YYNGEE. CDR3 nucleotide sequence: TGTGCCAGCAGCGTAGAAGGGGCGCCGAGCGAGCAGTACTTC. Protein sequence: CASSVEGAPSEQYF.

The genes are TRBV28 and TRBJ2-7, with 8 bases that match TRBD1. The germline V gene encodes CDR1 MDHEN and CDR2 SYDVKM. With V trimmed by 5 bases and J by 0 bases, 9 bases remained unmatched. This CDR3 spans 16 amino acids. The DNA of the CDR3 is TGTGCCAGCAGTACCACCGGGACAGGAACCTCCTACGAGCAGTACTTC. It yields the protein CASSTTGTGTSYEQYF.

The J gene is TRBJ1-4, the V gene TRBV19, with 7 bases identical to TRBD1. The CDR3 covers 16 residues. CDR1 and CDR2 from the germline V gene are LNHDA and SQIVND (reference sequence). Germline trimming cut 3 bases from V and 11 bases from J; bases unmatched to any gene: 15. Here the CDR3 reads CASSIPPGTAIGKLFF. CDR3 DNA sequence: TGTGCCAGTAGTATCCCGCCGGGGACAGCAATCGGGAAACTGTTTTTT. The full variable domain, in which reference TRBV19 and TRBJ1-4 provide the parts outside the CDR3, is DGGITQSPKYLFRKEGQNVTLSCEQNLNHDAMYWYRQDPGQGLRLIYYSQIVNDFQKGDIAEGYSVSREKKESFPLTVTSAQKNPTAFYLCASSIPPGTAIGKLFFGSGTQLSVL.

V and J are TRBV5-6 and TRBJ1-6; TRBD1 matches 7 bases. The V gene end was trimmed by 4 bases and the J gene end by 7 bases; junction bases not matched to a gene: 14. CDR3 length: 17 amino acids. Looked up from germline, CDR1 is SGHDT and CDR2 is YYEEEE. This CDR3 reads CASSQITDRVSNSPLHF. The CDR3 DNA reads TGTGCCAGCAGCCAAATAACCGACAGGGTCTCCAATTCACCCCTCCACTTT.

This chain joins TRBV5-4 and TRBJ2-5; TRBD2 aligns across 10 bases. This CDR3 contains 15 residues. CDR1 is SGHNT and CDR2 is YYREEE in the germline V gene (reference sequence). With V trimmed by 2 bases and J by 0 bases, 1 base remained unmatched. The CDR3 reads CASSFTSGDQETQYF. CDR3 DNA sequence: TGTGCCAGCAGCTTTACTAGCGGGGACCAAGAGACCCAGTACTTC.

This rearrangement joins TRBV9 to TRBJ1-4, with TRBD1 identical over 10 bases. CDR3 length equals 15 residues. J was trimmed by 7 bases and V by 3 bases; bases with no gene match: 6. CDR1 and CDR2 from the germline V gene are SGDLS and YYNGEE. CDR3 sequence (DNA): TGTGCCAGCAGCGCGTCCGGGACAGGGGTTGAAAAACTGTTTTTT. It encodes CASSASGTGVEKLFF.

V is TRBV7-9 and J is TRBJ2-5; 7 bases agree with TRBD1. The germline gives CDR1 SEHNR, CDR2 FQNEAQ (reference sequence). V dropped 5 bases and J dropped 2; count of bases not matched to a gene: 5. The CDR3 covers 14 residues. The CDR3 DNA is TGTGCCAGCAGCCAGAACAGGGGACAAGAGACCCAGTACTTC. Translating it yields CASSQNRGQETQYF.

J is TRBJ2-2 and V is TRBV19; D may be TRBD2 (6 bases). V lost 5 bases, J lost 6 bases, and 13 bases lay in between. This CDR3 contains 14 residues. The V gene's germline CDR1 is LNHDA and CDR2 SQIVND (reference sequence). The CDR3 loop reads CASSVQRAAGELFF. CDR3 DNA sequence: TGTGCCAGTAGTGTTCAGCGGGCGGCCGGGGAGCTGTTTTTT.

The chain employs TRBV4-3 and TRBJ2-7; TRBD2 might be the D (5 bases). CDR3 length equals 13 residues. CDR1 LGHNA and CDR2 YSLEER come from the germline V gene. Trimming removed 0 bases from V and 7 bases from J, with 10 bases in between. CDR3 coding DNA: TGCGCCAGCAGCCAAGACCGGACTGGGGAGCAGTACTTC. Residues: CASSQDRTGEQYF.

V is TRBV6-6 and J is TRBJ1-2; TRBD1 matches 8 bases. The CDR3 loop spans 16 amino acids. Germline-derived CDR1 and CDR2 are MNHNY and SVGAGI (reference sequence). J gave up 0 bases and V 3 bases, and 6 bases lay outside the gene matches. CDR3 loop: CASSYGARGPNYGYTF. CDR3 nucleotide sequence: TGTGCCAGCAGTTATGGAGCCAGGGGGCCTAACTATGGCTACACCTTC.

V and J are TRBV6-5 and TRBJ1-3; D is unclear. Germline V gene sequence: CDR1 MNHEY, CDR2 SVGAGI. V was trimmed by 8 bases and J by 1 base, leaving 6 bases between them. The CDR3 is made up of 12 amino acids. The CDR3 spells CASSNSGNTIYF. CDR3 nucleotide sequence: TGTGCCAGCTCCAATTCTGGAAACACCATATATTTT.

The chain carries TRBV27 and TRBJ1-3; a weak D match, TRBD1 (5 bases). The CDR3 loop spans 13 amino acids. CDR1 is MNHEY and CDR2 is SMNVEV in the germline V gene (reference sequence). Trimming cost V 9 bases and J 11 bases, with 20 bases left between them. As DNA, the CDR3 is TGTGCCAGTGGGGACTCCGGCTTTAGGGCCATATATTTT. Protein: CASGDSGFRAIYF.

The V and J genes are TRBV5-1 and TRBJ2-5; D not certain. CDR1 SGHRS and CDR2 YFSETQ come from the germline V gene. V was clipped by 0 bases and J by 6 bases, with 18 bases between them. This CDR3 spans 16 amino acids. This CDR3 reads CASSLASYPQVKTQYF. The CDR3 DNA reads TGCGCCAGCAGCTTGGCCTCCTACCCCCAGGTGAAGACCCAGTACTTC.

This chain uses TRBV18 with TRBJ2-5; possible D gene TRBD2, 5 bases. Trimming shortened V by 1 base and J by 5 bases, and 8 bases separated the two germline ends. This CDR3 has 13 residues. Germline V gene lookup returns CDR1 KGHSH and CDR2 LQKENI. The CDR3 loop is CASSPQRGETQYF. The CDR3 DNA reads TGTGCCAGCTCACCACAGCGAGGGGAGACCCAGTACTTC.

CDR3 in amino acids: CAWGRQGSTGELFF. CDR3 coding DNA: TGTGCCTGGGGGAGACAGGGGAGTACCGGGGAGCTGTTTTTT. The V and J genes are TRBV30 and TRBJ2-2; TRBD1 aligns across 8 bases. The CDR3 has 14 residues. The germline CDR1 and CDR2 sequences are GTSNPN and SVGIG (reference sequence). V dropped 5 bases and J dropped 5; count of bases not matched to a gene: 7.

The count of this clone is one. The CDR3 spells CATSQGGGLLEQFF. CDR3 nucleotide sequence: TGTGCCACCAGTCAGGGCGGGGGGCTCTTGGAGCAGTTCTTC. The V gene is TRBV24-1, the J gene TRBJ2-1; 8 nucleotides align to TRBD2. With V trimmed by 6 bases and J by 10 bases, 10 bases remained unmatched. CDR1 KGHDR and CDR2 SFDVKD come from the germline V gene. The CDR3 runs 14 residues.

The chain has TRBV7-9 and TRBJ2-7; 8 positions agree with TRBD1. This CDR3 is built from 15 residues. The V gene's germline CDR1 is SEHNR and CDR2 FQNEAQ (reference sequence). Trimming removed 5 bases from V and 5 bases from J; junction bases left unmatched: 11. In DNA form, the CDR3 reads TGTGCCAGCAGCCGTGCCGGGACAGGATTTGACGAGCAGTACTTC. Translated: CASSRAGTGFDEQYF. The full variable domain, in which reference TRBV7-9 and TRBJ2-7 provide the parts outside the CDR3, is DTGVSQNPRHKITKRGQNVTFRCDPISEHNRLYWYRQTLGQGPEFLTYFQNEAQLEKSRLLSDRFSAERPKGSFSTLEIQRTEQGDSAMYLCASSRAGTGFDEQYFGPGTRLTVT.

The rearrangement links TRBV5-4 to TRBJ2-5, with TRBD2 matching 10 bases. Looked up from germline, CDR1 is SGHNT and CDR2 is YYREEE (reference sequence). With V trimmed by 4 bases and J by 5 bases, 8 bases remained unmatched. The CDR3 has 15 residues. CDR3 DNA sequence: TGTGCCAGCAGCCAACAGCGGGGGGGCTGGGAGACCCAGTACTTC. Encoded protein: CASSQQRGGWETQYF.

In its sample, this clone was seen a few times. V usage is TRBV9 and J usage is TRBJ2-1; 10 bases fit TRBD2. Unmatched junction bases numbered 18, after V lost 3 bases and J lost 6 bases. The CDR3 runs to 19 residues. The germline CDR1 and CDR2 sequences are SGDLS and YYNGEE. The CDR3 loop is CASSALDFERGGLANEQFF. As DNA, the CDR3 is TGTGCCAGCAGCGCTCTCGACTTTGAGCGGGGGGGCCTCGCCAATGAGCAGTTCTTC.

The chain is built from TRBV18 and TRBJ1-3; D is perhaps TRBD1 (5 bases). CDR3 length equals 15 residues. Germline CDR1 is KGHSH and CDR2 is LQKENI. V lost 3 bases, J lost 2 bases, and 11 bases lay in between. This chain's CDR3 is CASSPARDPGNTIYF. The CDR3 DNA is TGTGCCAGCTCACCTGCCAGGGATCCTGGAAACACCATATATTTT.

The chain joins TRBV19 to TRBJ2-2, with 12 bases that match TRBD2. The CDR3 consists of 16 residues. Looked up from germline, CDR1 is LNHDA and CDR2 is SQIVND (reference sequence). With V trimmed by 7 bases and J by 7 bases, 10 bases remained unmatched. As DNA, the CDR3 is TGTGCCAGTAATGGGCTAGCGGGGGGGCTCGGCGGGGAGCTGTTTTTT. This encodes CASNGLAGGLGGELFF.

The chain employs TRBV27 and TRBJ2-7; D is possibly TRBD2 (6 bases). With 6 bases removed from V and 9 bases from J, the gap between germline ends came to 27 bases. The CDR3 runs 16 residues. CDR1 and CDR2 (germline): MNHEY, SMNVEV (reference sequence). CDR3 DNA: TGTGCCAGCAGCACAGACTGGAGGGCCTCGAGTTCTCGGCAGTACTTC. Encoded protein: CASSTDWRASSSRQYF.

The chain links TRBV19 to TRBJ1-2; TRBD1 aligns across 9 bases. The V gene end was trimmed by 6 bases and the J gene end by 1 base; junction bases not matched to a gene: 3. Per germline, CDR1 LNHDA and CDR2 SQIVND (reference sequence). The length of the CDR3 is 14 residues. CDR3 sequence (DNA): TGTGCCAGTAGGGACAGGGGTGGTAACTATGGCTACACCTTC. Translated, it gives CASRDRGGNYGYTF.